This is a list of T cell receptor beta chains from one sample in a study of T cell responses to AZD1222 COVID-19 vaccine. Data came from immunoSEQ multiplex PCR; TCRdb stores just in-frame clones and leaves some out. The repertoire consists of some 84,000 clones, with 80% to 90% occurring once and the leading ten covering around 8.2%. Sequences were derived from peripheral blood, sampled on day 0 of AZD1222 vaccination. The source of these receptors is an adult in good health. CDR3s include the opening cysteine and the closing phenylalanine or tryptophan. A D gene is named only where the DNA matches it firmly. Size tells how often a clone was seen (once, few, many) or the class of an expanded clone, and some rows leave it out.

DNA | CDR3 | size | D | J | V
TGTGCCAGCAGCACTGGACAATCCGGTATTGATAACACCGGGGAGCTGTTTTTT | CASSTGQSGIDNTGELFF | . | . | TRBJ2-2 | TRBV9
TGTGCCAGCAGCTTGCAGGGGGAGACCCAGTACTTC | CASSLQGETQYF | . | . | TRBJ2-5 | TRBV5-4
TGTGCCAGCAGTCCCGGGACCTACTATGGCTACACCTTC | CASSPGTYYGYTF | . | . | TRBJ1-2 | TRBV12-3/TRBV12-4
TGTGCCAGTAGTAGTAGCACCGGGGAGCTGTTTTTT | CASSSSTGELFF | . | . | TRBJ2-2 | TRBV19
TGTGCCAGCAGCCCATCACTCTATGTCTCTGGGGCCAACGTCCTGACTTTC | CASSPSLYVSGANVLTF | . | . | TRBJ2-6 | TRBV11-3
TGTGCCATCGGACAGGGGCCTAATGAAAAACTGTTTTTT | CAIGQGPNEKLFF | once | TRBD1 | TRBJ1-4 | TRBV10-3
TGTGCCAGCAGCTTAGTGGGCGACAACACCGGGGAGCTGTTTTTT | CASSLVGDNTGELFF | once | . | TRBJ2-2 | TRBV11-2
TGTGCCAGCAGTGAGACTAGCGGGGATTACAATGAGCAGTTCTTC | CASSETSGDYNEQFF | . | TRBD2 | TRBJ2-1 | TRBV2
TGCAGCGTTGGAGAGGGGGCATCGAACACTGAAGCTTTCTTT | CSVGEGASNTEAFF | . | TRBD1 | TRBJ1-1 | TRBV29-1
TGTGCCAGCAGCCAATCGAGGGGAACGGGGGAGCTGTTTTTT | CASSQSRGTGELFF | . | . | TRBJ2-2 | TRBV14
TGTGCCCGCAGGGGGGGACAGGGGGCATCCAATGAGCAGTTCTTC | CARRGGQGASNEQFF | . | TRBD1 | TRBJ2-1 | TRBV2
TGTGCCAGCAGGAGGATCCTAGCGGGCACCGGGGAGCTGTTTTTT | CASRRILAGTGELFF | . | TRBD2 | TRBJ2-2 | TRBV7-8
TGTGCCAGCAGTGAACGACAACCTTCTGTAGATACGCAGTATTTT | CASSERQPSVDTQYF | . | . | TRBJ2-3 | TRBV2
TGCGCCAGCAGCTTAGGCCGGGACAGGGGTTATGAGCAGTTCTTC | CASSLGRDRGYEQFF | . | TRBD1 | TRBJ2-1 | TRBV5-1
TGTGCCAGCAGCCCGCGGACAGGGGGGGAGACCCAGTACTTC | CASSPRTGGETQYF | once | TRBD1 | TRBJ2-5 | TRBV5-5
TGTGCCAGCAGCTCCGGGACAGGGGGCCAAGAGACCCAGTACTTC | CASSSGTGGQETQYF | . | TRBD1 | TRBJ2-5 | TRBV7-7
TGTGCCAGTAGTATGGACCCTCTGTGGGCTCAGCCCCAGCATTTT | CASSMDPLWAQPQHF | . | . | TRBJ1-5 | TRBV19
TGTGCCAGCAGCCCGGACCCCAATCAGCCCCAGCATTTT | CASSPDPNQPQHF | . | . | TRBJ1-5 | TRBV11-2
TGTGCCAGCAGCTTAGTAGGACTAGCGGGAGGCAATGAGCAGTTCTTC | CASSLVGLAGGNEQFF | . | TRBD2 | TRBJ2-1 | TRBV7-9
TGTGCCAGCAGTCCACGGGACAGGTTCACAGATACGCAGTATTTT | CASSPRDRFTDTQYF | . | TRBD1 | TRBJ2-3 | TRBV11-1
TGTGCCACCCTATCAACCGGGGAGCTGTTTTTT | CATLSTGELFF | . | . | TRBJ2-2 | TRBV27
TGTGCCAGCAGCTTAGGAGGTAGACAGGGGCGACCTGGAAACACCATATATTTT | CASSLGGRQGRPGNTIYF | . | TRBD1 | TRBJ1-3 | TRBV7-2
TGTGCCAGCTCACCTTCGGGGGCAGTGAACACTGAAGCTTTCTTT | CASSPSGAVNTEAFF | . | . | TRBJ1-1 | TRBV18
TGTGCCAGCTCACCGATGGGCGGGAGATTCAATGAGCAGTTCTTC | CASSPMGGRFNEQFF | . | TRBD2 | TRBJ2-1 | TRBV18
TGTGCCAGCAGTCCACGACAGGGGAACGAGCAGTACTTC | CASSPRQGNEQYF | . | TRBD1 | TRBJ2-7 | TRBV12-3/TRBV12-4
TGTGCCAGTAGTATCCCTTTGGCTAGCACAGATACGCAGTATTTT | CASSIPLASTDTQYF | once | . | TRBJ2-3 | TRBV19
TGTGCCAGCAGTTCCGCCCCACAGAGGAACTATGGCTACACCTTC | CASSSAPQRNYGYTF | . | . | TRBJ1-2 | TRBV28
TGTGCCAGCAGTTACACCCCCAGCGGGAGGGGGAATGAGCAGTTCTTC | CASSYTPSGRGNEQFF | . | TRBD2 | TRBJ2-1 | TRBV6-5
TGCGCCAGTTCCCCCTCAGGGGGGGCCCAAAACTATGGCTACACCTTC | CASSPSGGAQNYGYTF | few | TRBD1 | TRBJ1-2 | TRBV5-1
TGTGCCAGCAGCCAAGACATCTCCGGGACAGGGAACGAAAAACTGTTTTTT | CASSQDISGTGNEKLFF | . | TRBD1 | TRBJ1-4 | TRBV14
TGTGCCACCAGCAGAGATTCAGGGCATGAGCAGTTCTTC | CATSRDSGHEQFF | once | . | TRBJ2-1 | TRBV15
TGCGCCAGCAGACCGGGACTAGCGGGAGAGACCCAGTACTTC | CASRPGLAGETQYF | . | TRBD2 | TRBJ2-5 | TRBV5-1
TGTGCCAGCAGTGGGAACATAGCGGGAGTTGAGAATGAGCAGTTCTTC | CASSGNIAGVENEQFF | . | TRBD2 | TRBJ2-1 | TRBV27
TGTGCCAGCAGCGTAGACAGGTCCTTAGCTAACTATGGCTACACCTTC | CASSVDRSLANYGYTF | . | . | TRBJ1-2 | TRBV9
TGTGCCAGCTCACGCGGGTTAGGACAGCGGGACACTGAAGCTTTCTTT | CASSRGLGQRDTEAFF | . | . | TRBJ1-1 | TRBV18
TGTGCCAGCAGTGACGGTAGATATGGCTACACCTTC | CASSDGRYGYTF | . | . | TRBJ1-2 | TRBV2
TGTGCCAGCAGCTCGCCGGGACAGGGGTTCGGGACCCAGTACTTC | CASSSPGQGFGTQYF | . | TRBD1 | TRBJ2-5 | TRBV7-8
TGCAGCGCCAAGACTCAGGGGGGTGATCAGCCCCAGCATTTT | CSAKTQGGDQPQHF | . | TRBD1 | TRBJ1-5 | TRBV29-1
TGTGCCAGCAGCCCCCGGGGGTGGGGAGGGCAGTACTTC | CASSPRGWGGQYF | . | . | TRBJ2-7 | TRBV12-3/TRBV12-4
TGTGCCAGCAGCTTGGCACCGGGACAGGGGGGAAACACCATATATTTT | CASSLAPGQGGNTIYF | once | TRBD1 | TRBJ1-3 | TRBV5-4
TGTGCCAGCAGCCAATGGCCGTTAGATCAAGCGGGGGAGCTGTTTTTT | CASSQWPLDQAGELFF | . | . | TRBJ2-2 | TRBV14
TGTGCCAGCAGCCTCCTTTGGGACAGGAATGAAAAACTGTTTTTT | CASSLLWDRNEKLFF | . | TRBD1 | TRBJ1-4 | TRBV3-1/TRBV3-2
TGTGCCAGCAGCTTAGAGGGGGGTCAGCCCCAGCATTTT | CASSLEGGQPQHF | . | . | TRBJ1-5 | TRBV7-9
TGTGCCAGCAGCGTAGCTCCGGGGTTGCGGGAGGGCCGTCAAGATACGCAGTATTTT | CASSVAPGLREGRQDTQYF | once | TRBD2 | TRBJ2-3 | TRBV9
TGTGCCAGTAAAGGGTCTAGCGGGAGTCCCCCGACAGATACGCAGTATTTT | CASKGSSGSPPTDTQYF | once | TRBD2 | TRBJ2-3 | TRBV19
TGTGCCAGCAGCTACACCTACTCTGGAAACACCATATATTTT | CASSYTYSGNTIYF | . | . | TRBJ1-3 | TRBV6-5
TGTGCCAGCAGTAGAGACAGGGGTAGGGGCACCGGGGAGCTGTTTTTT | CASSRDRGRGTGELFF | . | TRBD1 | TRBJ2-2 | TRBV6-6